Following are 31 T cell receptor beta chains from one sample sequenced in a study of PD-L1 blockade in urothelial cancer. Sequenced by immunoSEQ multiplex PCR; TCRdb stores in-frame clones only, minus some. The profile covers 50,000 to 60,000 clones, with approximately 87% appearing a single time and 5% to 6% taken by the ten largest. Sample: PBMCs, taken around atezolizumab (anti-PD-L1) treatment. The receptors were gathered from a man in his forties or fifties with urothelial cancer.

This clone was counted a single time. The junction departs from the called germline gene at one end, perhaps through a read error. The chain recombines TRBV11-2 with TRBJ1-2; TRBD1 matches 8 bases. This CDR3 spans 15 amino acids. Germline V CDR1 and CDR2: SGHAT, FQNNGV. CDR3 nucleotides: TGTGCCAGCAGCCTAGACAGGGGCCCTGGCTATGGCTACACCTTC. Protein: CASSLDRGPGYGYTF.

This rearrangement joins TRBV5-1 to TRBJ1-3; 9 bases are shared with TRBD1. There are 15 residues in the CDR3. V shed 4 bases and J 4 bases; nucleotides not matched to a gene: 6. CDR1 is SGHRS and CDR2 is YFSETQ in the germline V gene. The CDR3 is CASSRTGEEGNTIYF. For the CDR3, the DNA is TGCGCCAGCAGCCGGACAGGGGAAGAAGGAAACACCATATATTTT.

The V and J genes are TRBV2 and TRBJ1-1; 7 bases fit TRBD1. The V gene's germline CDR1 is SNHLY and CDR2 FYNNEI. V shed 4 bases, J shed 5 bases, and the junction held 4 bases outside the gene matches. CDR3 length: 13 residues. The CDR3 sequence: CASSGQGVTEAFF. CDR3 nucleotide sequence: TGTGCCAGCAGTGGACAGGGAGTTACTGAAGCTTTCTTT.

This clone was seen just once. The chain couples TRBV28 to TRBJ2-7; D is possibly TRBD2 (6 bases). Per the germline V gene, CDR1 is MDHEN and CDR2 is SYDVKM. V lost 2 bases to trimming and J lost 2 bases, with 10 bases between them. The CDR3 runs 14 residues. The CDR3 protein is CASSLGGIPYEQYF. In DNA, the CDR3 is TGTGCCAGCAGTTTAGGAGGGATCCCCTACGAGCAGTACTTC.

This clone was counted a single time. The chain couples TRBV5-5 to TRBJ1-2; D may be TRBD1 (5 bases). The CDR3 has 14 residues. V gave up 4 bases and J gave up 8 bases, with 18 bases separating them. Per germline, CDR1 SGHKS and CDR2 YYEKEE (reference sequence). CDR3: CASSPRGGREGYTF. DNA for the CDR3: TGTGCCAGCAGCCCACGGGGGGGACGGGAGGGCTACACCTTC.

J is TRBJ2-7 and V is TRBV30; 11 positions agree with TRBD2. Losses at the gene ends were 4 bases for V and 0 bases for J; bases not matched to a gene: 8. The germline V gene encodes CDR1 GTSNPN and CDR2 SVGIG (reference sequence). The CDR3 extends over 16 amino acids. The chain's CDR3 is CAWKPSGRLSSYEQYF. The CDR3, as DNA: TGTGCCTGGAAACCTAGCGGGAGGTTGAGCTCCTACGAGCAGTACTTC.

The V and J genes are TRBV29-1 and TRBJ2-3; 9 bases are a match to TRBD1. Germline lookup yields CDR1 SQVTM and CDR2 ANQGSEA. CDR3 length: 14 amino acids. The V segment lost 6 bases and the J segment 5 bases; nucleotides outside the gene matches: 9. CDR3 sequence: CSVVPGTGQDTQYF. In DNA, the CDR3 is TGCAGCGTGGTTCCCGGGACAGGGCAAGATACGCAGTATTTT.

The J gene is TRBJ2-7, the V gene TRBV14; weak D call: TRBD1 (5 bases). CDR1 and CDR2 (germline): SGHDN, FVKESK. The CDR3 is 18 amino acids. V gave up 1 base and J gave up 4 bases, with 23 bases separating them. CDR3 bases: TGTGCCAGCAGCCAAGGTCCCCGGACATTCGAGACGTCTTACGAGCAGTACTTC. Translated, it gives CASSQGPRTFETSYEQYF.

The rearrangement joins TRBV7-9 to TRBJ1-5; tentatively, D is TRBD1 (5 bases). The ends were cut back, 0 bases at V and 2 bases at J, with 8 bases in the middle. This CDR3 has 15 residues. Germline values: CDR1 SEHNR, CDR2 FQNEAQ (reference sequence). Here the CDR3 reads CASSLAGGGNQPQHF. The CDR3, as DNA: TGTGCCAGCAGCTTAGCTGGGGGGGGCAATCAGCCCCAGCATTTT.

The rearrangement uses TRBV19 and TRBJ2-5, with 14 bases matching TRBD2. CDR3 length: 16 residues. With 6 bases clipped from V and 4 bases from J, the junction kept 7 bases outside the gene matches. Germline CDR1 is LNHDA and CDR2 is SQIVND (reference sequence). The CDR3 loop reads CASRPGLAGAGETQYF. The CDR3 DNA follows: TGTGCCAGTAGACCGGGACTAGCGGGAGCCGGAGAGACCCAGTACTTC.

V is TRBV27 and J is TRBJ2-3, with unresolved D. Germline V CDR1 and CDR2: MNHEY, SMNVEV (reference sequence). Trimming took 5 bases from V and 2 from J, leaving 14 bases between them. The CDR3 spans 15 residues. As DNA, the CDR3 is TGTGCCAGCAGTCCAGAGGTTTCCCTCACAGATACGCAGTATTTT. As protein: CASSPEVSLTDTQYF.

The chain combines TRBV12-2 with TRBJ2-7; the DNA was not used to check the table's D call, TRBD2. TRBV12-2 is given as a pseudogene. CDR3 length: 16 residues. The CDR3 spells CASRLYDGGLAYEQYF. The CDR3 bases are TGTGCAAGTCGCTTATATGATGGGGGACTAGCGTACGAGCAGTACTTC.

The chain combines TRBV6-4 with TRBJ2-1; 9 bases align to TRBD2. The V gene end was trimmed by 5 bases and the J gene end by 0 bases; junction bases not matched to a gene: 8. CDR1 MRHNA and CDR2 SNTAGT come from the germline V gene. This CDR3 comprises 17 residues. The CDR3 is CASSSGTSIGSYNEQFF. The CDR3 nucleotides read TGTGCCAGCAGTTCCGGGACTAGCATAGGCTCCTACAATGAGCAGTTCTTC.

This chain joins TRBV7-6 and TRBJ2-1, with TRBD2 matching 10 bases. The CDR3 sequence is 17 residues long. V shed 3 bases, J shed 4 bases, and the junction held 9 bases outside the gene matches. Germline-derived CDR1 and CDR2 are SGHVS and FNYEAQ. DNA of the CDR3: TGTGCCAGCAGCTTGGTCCCTCCTAGCGGGAGTTACAATGAGCAGTTCTTC. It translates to CASSLVPPSGSYNEQFF.

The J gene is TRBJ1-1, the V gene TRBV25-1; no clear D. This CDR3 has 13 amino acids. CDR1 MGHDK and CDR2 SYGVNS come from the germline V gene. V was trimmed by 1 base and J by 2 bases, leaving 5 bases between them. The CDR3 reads CASSESGNTEAFF. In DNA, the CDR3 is TGTGCCAGCAGTGAATCGGGAAACACTGAAGCTTTCTTT.

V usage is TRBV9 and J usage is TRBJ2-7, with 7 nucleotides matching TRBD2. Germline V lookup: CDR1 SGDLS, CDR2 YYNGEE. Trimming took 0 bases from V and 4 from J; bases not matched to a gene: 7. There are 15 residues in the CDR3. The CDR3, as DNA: TGTGCCAGCAGCGTAGGTCTCGGGACTACTTACGAGCAGTACTTC. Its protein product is CASSVGLGTTYEQYF.

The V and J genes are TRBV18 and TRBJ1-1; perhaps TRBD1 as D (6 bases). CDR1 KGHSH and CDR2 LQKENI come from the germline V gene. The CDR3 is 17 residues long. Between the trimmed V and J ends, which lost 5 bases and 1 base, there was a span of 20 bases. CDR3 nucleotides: TGTGCCAGCTCAGCGACCAAGGGGGGGCGGAGGAACACTGAAGCTTTCTTT. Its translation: CASSATKGGRRNTEAFF.

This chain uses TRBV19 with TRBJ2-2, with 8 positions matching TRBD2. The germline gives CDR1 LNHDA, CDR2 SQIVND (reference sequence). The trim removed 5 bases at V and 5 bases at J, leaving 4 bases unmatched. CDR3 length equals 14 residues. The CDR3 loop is CASSPGGGTGELFF. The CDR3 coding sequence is TGTGCCAGTAGTCCGGGGGGGGGAACCGGGGAGCTGTTTTTT.

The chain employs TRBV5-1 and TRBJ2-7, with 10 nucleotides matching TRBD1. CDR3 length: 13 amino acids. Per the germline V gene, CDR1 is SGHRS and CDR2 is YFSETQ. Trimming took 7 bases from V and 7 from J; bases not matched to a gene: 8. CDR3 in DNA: TGCGCCAGCGGCGGGACAGGGGCTCTGGAGCAGTACTTC. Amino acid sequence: CASGGTGALEQYF.

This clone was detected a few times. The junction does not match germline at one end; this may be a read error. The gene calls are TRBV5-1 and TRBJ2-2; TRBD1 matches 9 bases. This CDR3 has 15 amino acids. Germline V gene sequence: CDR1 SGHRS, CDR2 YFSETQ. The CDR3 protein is CASSPGQGNAGELFF. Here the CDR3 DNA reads TGCGCCAGCAGCCCAGGACAGGGGAACGCCGGGGAGCTGTTTTTT. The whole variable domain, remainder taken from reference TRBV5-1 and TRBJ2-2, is KAGVTQTPRYLIKTRGQQVTLSCSPISGHRSVSWYQQTPGQGLQFLFEYFSETQRNKGNFPGRFSGRQFSNSRSEMNVSTLELGDSALYLCASSPGQGNAGELFFGEGSRLTVL.

The CDR3: CASSARNTIYF. Here the CDR3 DNA reads TGTGCCAGCAGCGCTCGAAACACCATATATTTT. V and J are TRBV9 and TRBJ1-3; no clear D gene. The CDR3 length is 11 residues. V was pared by 3 bases and J by 5 bases, with 3 bases between. Germline CDR1 SGDLS, CDR2 YYNGEE.

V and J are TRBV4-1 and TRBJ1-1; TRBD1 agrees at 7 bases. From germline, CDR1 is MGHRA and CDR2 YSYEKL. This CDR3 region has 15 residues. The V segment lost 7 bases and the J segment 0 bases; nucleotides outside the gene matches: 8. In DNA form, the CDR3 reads TGCGCCAGCAAGGGAAGAGGGACAGTGAACACTGAAGCTTTCTTT. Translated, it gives CASKGRGTVNTEAFF.

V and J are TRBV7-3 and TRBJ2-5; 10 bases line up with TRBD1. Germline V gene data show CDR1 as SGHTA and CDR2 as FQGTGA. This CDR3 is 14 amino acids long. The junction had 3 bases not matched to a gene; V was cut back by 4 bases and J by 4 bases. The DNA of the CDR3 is TGTGCCAGCAGCTGGACAGGGGGACCAGAGACCCAGTACTTC. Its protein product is CASSWTGGPETQYF.

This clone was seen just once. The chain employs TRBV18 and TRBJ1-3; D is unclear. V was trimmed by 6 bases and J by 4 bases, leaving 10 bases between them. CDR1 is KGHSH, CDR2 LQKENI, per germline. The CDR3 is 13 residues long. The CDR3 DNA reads TGTGCCAGCTCCGACATCTCCGGAAACACCATATATTTT. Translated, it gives CASSDISGNTIYF.

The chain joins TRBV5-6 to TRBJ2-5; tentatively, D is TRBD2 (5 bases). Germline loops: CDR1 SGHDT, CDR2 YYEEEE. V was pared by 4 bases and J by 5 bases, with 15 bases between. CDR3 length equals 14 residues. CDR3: CASSPDPIAETQYF. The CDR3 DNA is TGTGCCAGCAGCCCGGACCCAATAGCGGAGACCCAGTACTTC. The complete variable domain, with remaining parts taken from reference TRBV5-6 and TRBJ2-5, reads DAGVTQSPTHLIKTRGQQVTLRCSPKSGHDTVSWYQQALGQGPQFIFQYYEEEERQRGNFPDRFSGHQFPNYSSELNVNALLLGDSALYLCASSPDPIAETQYFGPGTRLLVL.

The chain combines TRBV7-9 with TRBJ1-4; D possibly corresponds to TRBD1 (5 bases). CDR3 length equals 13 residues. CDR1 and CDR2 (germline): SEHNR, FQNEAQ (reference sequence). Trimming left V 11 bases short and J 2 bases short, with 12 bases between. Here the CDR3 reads CAGSGSTNEKLFF. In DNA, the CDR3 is TGTGCCGGATCAGGGTCCACTAATGAAAAACTGTTTTTT.

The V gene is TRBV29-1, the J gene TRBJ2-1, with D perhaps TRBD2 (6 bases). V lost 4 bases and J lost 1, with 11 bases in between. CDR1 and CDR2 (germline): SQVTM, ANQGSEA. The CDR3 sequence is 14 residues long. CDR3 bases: TGCAGCGTTGTTTACGGGAGTTCCTACAATGAGCAGTTCTTC. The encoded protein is CSVVYGSSYNEQFF.

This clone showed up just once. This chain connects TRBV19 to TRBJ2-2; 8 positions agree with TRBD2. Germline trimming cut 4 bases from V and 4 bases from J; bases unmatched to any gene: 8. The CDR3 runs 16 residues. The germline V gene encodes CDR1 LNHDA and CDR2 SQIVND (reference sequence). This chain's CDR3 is CASSNLAGGSTGELFF. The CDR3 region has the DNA TGTGCCAGTAGTAACTTGGCGGGAGGAAGCACCGGGGAGCTGTTTTTT.

CDR3 nucleotide sequence: TGTGCCAGTAGTCGGGAAGTCGGAGCCTACGAGCAGTACTTC. It codes for CASSREVGAYEQYF. The chain uses TRBV19 and TRBJ2-7; D might be TRBD2 (5 bases). The V gene's germline CDR1 is LNHDA and CDR2 SQIVND (reference sequence). V was pared by 5 bases and J by 2 bases, with 13 bases between. The CDR3 length is 14 residues.

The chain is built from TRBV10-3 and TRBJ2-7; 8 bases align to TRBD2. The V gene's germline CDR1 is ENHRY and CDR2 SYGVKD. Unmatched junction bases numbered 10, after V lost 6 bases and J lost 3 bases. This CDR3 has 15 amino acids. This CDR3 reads CAISLLAGPNYEQYF. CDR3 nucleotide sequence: TGTGCCATCAGCCTCCTAGCGGGCCCCAACTACGAGCAGTACTTC.

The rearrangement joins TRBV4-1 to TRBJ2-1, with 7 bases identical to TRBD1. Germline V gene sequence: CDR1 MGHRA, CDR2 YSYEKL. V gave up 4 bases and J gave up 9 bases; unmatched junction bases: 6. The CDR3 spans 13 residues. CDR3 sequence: CASSPTGDGEQFF. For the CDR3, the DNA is TGCGCCAGCAGCCCTACAGGGGATGGTGAGCAGTTCTTC.